This T cell receptor beta chain came from a study of T cell responses to AZD1222 COVID-19 vaccine. Findings and limits, study-wide: Donors were chiefly white British, with a greater number of females, and clonal diversity was perhaps underestimated.

Clones were sequenced by immunoSEQ multiplex PCR, and TCRdb holds only the in-frame ones, with some missing. The sample records nearly 110,000 clones, 80% to 95% being singletons. CDR3 length: 16 amino acids. Germline V gives CDR1 LGHNA, CDR2 YNFKEQ. V lost 0 bases to trimming and J lost 4 bases; unmatched junction nucleotides: 5. This clone was found once. What it binds is not known. The chain has TRBV4-2 and TRBJ1-5, with TRBD1 identical over 8 bases. This clonotype was obtained from an adult who received the AZD1222 COVID-19 vaccine. Specimen: peripheral blood, collected 28 days after the second AZD1222 dose. The CDR3 here is CASSQDRGRRNQPQHF. As DNA, the CDR3 is TGTGCCAGCAGCCAAGACAGGGGGCGGCGGAATCAGCCCCAGCATTTT.